This T cell receptor beta chain was obtained from a study of regulatory T cells in long-lasting Graves disease. Study-level results: TRBV28, TRBJ1-2 and TRBJ2-5 were segments that persistent disease favored.

This clonotype was detected only a few times. The antigen is unknown. CDR1 and CDR2 from the germline V gene are MDHEN and SYDVKM. The CDR3 consists of 15 residues. J lost 3 bases, V lost 5 bases, and 5 bases had no gene match. Libraries of TCR beta came from iRepertoire HTBI primers plus Arm-PCR of CDR3 regions. TCRdb re-called the multiplex PCR reads through MiXCR, storing one row per CDR3 protein. The sample gives roughly 400,000 distinct CDR3 sequences, over 14% of which show up once; approximately 7.8% is in the top ten. This sample's time point: newly diagnosed GD, antithyroid drugs for less than 3 months. Following extraction of RNA from PBMCs, that RNA was used to make the TCR library. These data were also filed under a second study, of T cells in Graves' hyperthyroidism and ophthalmopathy. That paper adds: Blood also held most thyroid clonotypes expanded beyond 0.001.

The rearrangement links TRBV28 to TRBJ2-1, with 9 positions matching TRBD1. The sequence was obtained from a woman aged 40 to 50 with Graves disease. The sample in question was peripheral blood mononuclear cells (PBMCs), obtained at new diagnosis, from a patient treated with antithyroid drugs. CDR3 region: CASSPRTGVYNEQFF. The CDR3, as DNA: TGTGCCAGCAGTCCGAGGACAGGGGTCTACAATGAGCAGTTCTTC.